Described below is a single T cell receptor beta chain sequence and its context. This record comes from a study of cytomegalovirus exposure and HLA in healthy donors. Overall study context: Among the roughly 400 genotyped donors, approximately 80% were placed in the Caucasian-associated ancestry cluster.

PCR involved 60 Vbeta and 13 Jbeta primers. Produced via immunoSEQ multiplex PCR; TCRdb's table is partial and in-frame only. The table shows approximately 72,000 clones, with over 70% occurring only once. CDR3 length equals 12 residues. With 2 bases removed from V and 7 bases from J, the gap between germline ends came to 8 bases. Looked up from germline, CDR1 is SEHNR and CDR2 is FQNEAQ (reference sequence). The V gene is TRBV7-9, the J gene TRBJ1-2; D gene uncertain. The clonotype comes from a male donor in good health and CMV-seropositive. Sequencing was carried out using PBMCs. The CDR3 DNA reads TGTGCCAGCAGCTTACACGAGGGTGGCTACACCTTC. Residues: CASSLHEGGYTF.